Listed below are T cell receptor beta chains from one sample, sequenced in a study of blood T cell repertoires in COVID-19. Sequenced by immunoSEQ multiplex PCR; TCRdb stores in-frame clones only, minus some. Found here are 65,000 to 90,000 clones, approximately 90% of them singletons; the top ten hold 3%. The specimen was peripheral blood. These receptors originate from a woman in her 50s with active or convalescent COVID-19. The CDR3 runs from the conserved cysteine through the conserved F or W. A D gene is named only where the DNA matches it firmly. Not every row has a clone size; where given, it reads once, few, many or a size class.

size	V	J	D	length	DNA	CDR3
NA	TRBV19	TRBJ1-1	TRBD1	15	TGTGCCAGTACCTGGGACAGGGGAGGAAGGACTGAAGCTTTCTTT	CASTWDRGGRTEAFF
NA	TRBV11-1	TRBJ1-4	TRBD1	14	TGTGCCAGCAGCCGCGGACAGGGTCAGGAAAAACTGTTTTTT	CASSRGQGQEKLFF
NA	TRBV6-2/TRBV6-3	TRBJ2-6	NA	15	TGTGCCAGCAGCTCGGACTCATCCGGGGCCAACGTCCTGACTTTC	CASSSDSSGANVLTF
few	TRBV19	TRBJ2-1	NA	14	TGTGCCAGTAGTATCTCCCTTAGGGGCAATGAGCAGTTCTTC	CASSISLRGNEQFF
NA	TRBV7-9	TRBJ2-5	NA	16	TGTGCCAGCAGCTTTCCTACGTCGGGGACTCAAGAGACCCAGTACTTC	CASSFPTSGTQETQYF
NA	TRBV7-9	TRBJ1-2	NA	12	TGTGCCAGCAGCTCACTTTCCTATGGCTACACCTTC	CASSSLSYGYTF
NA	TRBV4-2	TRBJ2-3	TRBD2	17	TGTGCCAGCAGCCAAGCCCCGGGACTACTTGGCACAGATACGCAGTATTTT	CASSQAPGLLGTDTQYF
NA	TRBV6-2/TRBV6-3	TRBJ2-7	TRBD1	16	TGTGCCAGCAGTTACACAACCGGGACAGGCCTTTACGAGCAGTACTTC	CASSYTTGTGLYEQYF
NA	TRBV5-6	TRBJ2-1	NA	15	TGTGCCAGCAGCTTGGAGGGAGTAAGGCACAATGAGCAGTTCTTC	CASSLEGVRHNEQFF
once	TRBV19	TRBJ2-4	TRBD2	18	TGTGCCAGTAGTATAGAAATCCCTAGCGGGGGGGCTATGTACATTCAGTACTTC	CASSIEIPSGGAMYIQYF
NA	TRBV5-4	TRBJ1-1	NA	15	TGTGCCAGCAGCTTGGGGACAAGGATGAACACTGAAGCTTTCTTT	CASSLGTRMNTEAFF
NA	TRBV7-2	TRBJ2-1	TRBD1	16	TGTGCCAGCATCCCGCCAGGACAGGGTAGTCAGGGTGAGCAGTTCTTC	CASIPPGQGSQGEQFF
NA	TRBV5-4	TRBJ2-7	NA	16	TGTGCCAGCAGCCCCTCCGGCGGCGAGGGCGGGATAGAGCAGTACTTC	CASSPSGGEGGIEQYF
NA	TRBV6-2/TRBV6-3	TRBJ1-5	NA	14	TGTGCCAGCAGTCCCTTTATACGCGATCAGCCCCAGCATTTT	CASSPFIRDQPQHF
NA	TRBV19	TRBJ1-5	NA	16	TGTGCCAGTAGTATAGTGGCTGGACTAAGCAATCAGCCCCAGCATTTT	CASSIVAGLSNQPQHF
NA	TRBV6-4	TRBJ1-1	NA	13	TGTGCCAGCAGGCGTCAGGCGAACACTGAAGCTTTCTTT	CASRRQANTEAFF
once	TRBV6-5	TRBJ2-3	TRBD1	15	TGTGCCAGCGGGTTAGGACAGGGAAAGGTAGATACGCAGTATTTT	CASGLGQGKVDTQYF
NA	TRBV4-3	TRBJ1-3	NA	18	TGCGCCAGCAGCCAAGTGGTTTCCAGGTTCTACTCTGGAAACACCATATATTTT	CASSQVVSRFYSGNTIYF
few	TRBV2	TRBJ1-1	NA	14	TGTGCCAGCGTAACGAGGCAGTGGAGCACTGAAGCTTTCTTT	CASVTRQWSTEAFF
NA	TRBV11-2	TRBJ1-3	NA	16	TGTGCCAGCAGCTTAGAGTTCGGGACATATGGAAACACCATATATTTT	CASSLEFGTYGNTIYF
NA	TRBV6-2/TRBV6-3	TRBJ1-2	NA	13	TGTGCCAGCAGTTACGGCGGGGGCTGGGGCTACACCTTC	CASSYGGGWGYTF
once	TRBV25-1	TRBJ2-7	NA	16	TGTGCCAGCAGTGAATTTAGTGCCAGGGGCTCCTACGAGCAGTACTTC	CASSEFSARGSYEQYF
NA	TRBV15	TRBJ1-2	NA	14	TGTGCCACCAGCAGAGGCCGGGACACAGGGGGCTACACCTTC	CATSRGRDTGGYTF
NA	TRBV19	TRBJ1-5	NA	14	TGTGCCAGTAGTTCCCAGGGTACCAATCAGCCCCAGCATTTT	CASSSQGTNQPQHF
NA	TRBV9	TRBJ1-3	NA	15	TGTGCCAGCAGCGTAGATGCGGGGGCCGGCAACACCATATATTTT	CASSVDAGAGNTIYF
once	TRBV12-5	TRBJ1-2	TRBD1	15	TGTGCTAGTGGCTACGCTGACAGGGTGAGCTATGGCTACACCTTC	CASGYADRVSYGYTF
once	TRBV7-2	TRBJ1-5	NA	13	TGTGCCAGCAGCTTAGGTCGGAATCAGCCCCAGCATTTT	CASSLGRNQPQHF
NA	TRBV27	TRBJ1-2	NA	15	TGTGCCAGCAGTTCCCCAGGGGCAACCTTCTATGGCTACACCTTC	CASSSPGATFYGYTF
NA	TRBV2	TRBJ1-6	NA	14	TGTGCCAGCAGTGAGACAGGAGAGCGTTCACCCCTCCACTTT	CASSETGERSPLHF
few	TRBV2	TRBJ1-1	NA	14	TGTGCCAGCAGTCCGGAGGGGATTGGGACTGAAGCTTTCTTT	CASSPEGIGTEAFF
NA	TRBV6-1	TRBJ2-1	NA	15	TGTGCCAGCAGTGAAGCGGGGGGGCCTGTCTATGAGCAGTTCTTC	CASSEAGGPVYEQFF
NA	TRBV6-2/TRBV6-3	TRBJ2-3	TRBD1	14	TGTGCCAGCAGTTACAGGGGGCGCGGAGATACGCAGTATTTT	CASSYRGRGDTQYF
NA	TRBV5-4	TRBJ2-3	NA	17	TGTGCCAGCAGCTTGGAGTTGGTTGGAGGGGGAGGGGATACGCAGTATTTT	CASSLELVGGGGDTQYF
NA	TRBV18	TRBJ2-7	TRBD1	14	TGTGCCAGCTCACCGGGGACAGGGGGTTACGAGCAGTACTTC	CASSPGTGGYEQYF
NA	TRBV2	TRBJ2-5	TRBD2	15	TGTGCCAGCAGTGGAGAAGGGACTAACTTAGAGACCCAGTACTTC	CASSGEGTNLETQYF
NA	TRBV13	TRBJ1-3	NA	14	TGTGCCAGCAGCTTAGCTCGGGGAAGAAACACCATATATTTT	CASSLARGRNTIYF
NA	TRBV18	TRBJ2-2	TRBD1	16	TGTGCCAGCTCACTGGGACAGGGCGCTGCCACCGGGGAGCTGTTTTTT	CASSLGQGAATGELFF
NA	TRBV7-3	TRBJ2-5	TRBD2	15	TGTGCCAGCAGCTTGGGACTAGCGGGGGTAGAGACCCAGTACTTC	CASSLGLAGVETQYF
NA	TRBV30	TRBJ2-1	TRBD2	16	TGTGCCTGGAGTCGGGGTAGCGGGGGCACCTACAATGAGCAGTTCTTC	CAWSRGSGGTYNEQFF
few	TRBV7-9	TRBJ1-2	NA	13	TGTGCCAGCAGCTTGGGCGGGAACTATGGCTACACCTTC	CASSLGGNYGYTF
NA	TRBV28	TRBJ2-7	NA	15	TGTGCCAGCAGTCAAGGGGGGCGGGGGCCCCACGAGCAGTACTTC	CASSQGGRGPHEQYF
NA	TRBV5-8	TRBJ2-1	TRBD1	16	TGTGCCAGCGGCGGGACAGGGGTAGAGGACTACAATGAGCAGTTCTTC	CASGGTGVEDYNEQFF
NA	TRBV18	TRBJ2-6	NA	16	TGTGCCAGCTCACCCCTTGGGAGATCTGGGGCCAACGTCCTGACTTTC	CASSPLGRSGANVLTF
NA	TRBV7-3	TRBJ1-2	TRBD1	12	TGTGCCAGCAGCTCAGGGGGGTATGGCTACACCTTC	CASSSGGYGYTF
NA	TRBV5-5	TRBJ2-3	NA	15	TGTGCCAGCAGCTTGTTAGGTGGGGCCACAGATACGCAGTATTTT	CASSLLGGATDTQYF
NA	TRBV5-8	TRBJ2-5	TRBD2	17	TGTGCCAGCAGCTTGGAGTGGGTCGGGGGGGGCGCGGAGACCCAGTACTTC	CASSLEWVGGGAETQYF
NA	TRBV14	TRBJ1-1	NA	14	TGTGCCAGCAGCCAAGATCCAGAGACAGTTGAAGCTTTCTTT	CASSQDPETVEAFF
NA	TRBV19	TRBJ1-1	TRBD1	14	TGTGCCAGTAGCCACCAGGGGGCTTACACTGAAGCTTTCTTT	CASSHQGAYTEAFF
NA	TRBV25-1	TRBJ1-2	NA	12	TGTGCCAGCAGTGAATTTCCTGATGGCTACACCTTC	CASSEFPDGYTF
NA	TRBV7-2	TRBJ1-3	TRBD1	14	TGTGCCAGTAGACAGGGGGCGAGTGGAAACACCATATATTTT	CASRQGASGNTIYF
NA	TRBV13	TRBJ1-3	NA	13	TGTGCCAGCAGCTTGGGGCTGGGAAACACCATATATTTT	CASSLGLGNTIYF
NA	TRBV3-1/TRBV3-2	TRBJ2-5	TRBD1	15	TGTGCCAGCAGCCGCCGCCCTACAGGGGAGGAGACCCAGTACTTC	CASSRRPTGEETQYF
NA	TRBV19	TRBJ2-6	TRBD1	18	TGTGCCAGTAATCCCCGGACAGGGGGGGCCTCTGGGGCCAACGTCCTGACTTTC	CASNPRTGGASGANVLTF